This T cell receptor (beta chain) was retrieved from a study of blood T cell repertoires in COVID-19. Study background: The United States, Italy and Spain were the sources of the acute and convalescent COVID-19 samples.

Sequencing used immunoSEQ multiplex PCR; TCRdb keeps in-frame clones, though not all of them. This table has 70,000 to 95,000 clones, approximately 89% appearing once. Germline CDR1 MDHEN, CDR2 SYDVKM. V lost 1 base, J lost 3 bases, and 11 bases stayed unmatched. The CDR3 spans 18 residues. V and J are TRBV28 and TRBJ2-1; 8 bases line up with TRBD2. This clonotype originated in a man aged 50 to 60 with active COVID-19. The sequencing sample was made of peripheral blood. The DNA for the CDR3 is TGTGCCAGCAGTTTATTGGGGCGGGGGGCCAACTTCTACAATGAGCAGTTCTTC. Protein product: CASSLLGRGANFYNEQFF.